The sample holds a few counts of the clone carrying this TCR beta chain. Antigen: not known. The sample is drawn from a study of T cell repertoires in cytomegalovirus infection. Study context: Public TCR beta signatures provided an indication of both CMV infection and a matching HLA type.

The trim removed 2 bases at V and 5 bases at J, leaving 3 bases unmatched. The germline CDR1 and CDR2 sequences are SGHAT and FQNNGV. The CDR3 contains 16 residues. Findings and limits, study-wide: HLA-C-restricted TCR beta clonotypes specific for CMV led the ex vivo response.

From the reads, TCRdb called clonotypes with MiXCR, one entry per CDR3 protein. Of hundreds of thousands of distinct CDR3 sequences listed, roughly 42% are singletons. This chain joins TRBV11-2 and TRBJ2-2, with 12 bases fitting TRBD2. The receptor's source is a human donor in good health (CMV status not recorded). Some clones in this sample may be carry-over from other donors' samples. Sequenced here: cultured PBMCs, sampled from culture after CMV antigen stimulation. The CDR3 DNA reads TGTGCCAGCAGCTTACCCGGGACTAGCGGGACCGGGGAGCTGTTTTTT. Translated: CASSLPGTSGTGELFF. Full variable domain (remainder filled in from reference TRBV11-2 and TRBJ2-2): EAGVAQSPRYKIIEKRQSVAFWCNPISGHATLYWYQQILGQGPKLLIQFQNNGVVDDSQLPKDRFSAERLKGVDSTLKIQPAKLEDSAVYLCASSLPGTSGTGELFFGEGSRLTVL.